This T cell receptor beta chain was recovered during a study of shared clonotypes between healthy human individuals. Across the study: The cohort had a couple of women and a few men, ages 18 to 49. Findings and limits, study-wide: What limited the represented genetic and exposure-history diversity was the small number of donors.

Sequencing was at deep level. It was on ten immunoSEQ deep assay plates that unsorted PBMC DNA was sequenced. The table came from immunoSEQ multiplex PCR; TCRdb's copy has only in-frame clones and leaves some out. The sample includes about 480,000 clones, approximately 85% of them seen just once. CDR3 length: 10 residues. Comments on this clone: What it binds is unknown.

Sequencing input: PBMCs. The chain recombines TRBV21-1 with TRBJ1-4. TRBV21-1 is described as a pseudogene. The source of this sequence is a woman in her thirties or forties in good health. Some clones in this sample may be carry-over from other donors' samples. CDR3 loop: CATAGEKLFF. The CDR3 region has the DNA TGTGCCACCGCCGGTGAAAAACTGTTTTTT.